The source of this TCR beta chain is a study of blood T cell repertoires in COVID-19. The CDR3 runs 14 residues. CDR1 and CDR2 from the germline V gene are LNHDA and SQIVND (reference sequence). The V gene lost 1 base and the J gene lost 5 bases, with 11 bases spanning the gap. Libraries were prepared by immunoSEQ multiplex PCR; TCRdb keeps only in-frame clonotypes and omits some of them. The repertoire holds some 89,000 clones, with almost 85% as singletons. The sequence derives from a woman of 80 years or more with acute or convalescent COVID-19. Input material: peripheral blood. The chain is built from TRBV19 and TRBJ2-5; the D gene is possibly TRBD1 (5 bases). This CDR3 is CASSIGQSGETQYF. CDR3 sequence (DNA): TGTGCCAGTAGTATAGGACAGTCTGGTGAGACCCAGTACTTC.